A single sample gave rise to the 28 T cell receptor beta chains below, sequenced in a study of T cell responses to AZD1222 COVID-19 vaccine. Sequencing was performed with immunoSEQ multiplex PCR; in TCRdb, only in-frame clones are kept and a portion is missing. The data contain 70,000 or so clones, around nine tenths of them singletons. Sequencing used peripheral blood, obtained on day 0 of AZD1222 vaccination. The source of these receptors is an adult in good health.

The chain has TRBV2 and TRBJ1-2; possibly TRBD1 for D (6 bases). V lost 8 bases to trimming and J lost 4 bases, with 14 bases between them. Germline CDR1 SNHLY, CDR2 FYNNEI. CDR3 length: 13 amino acids. In nucleotides, the CDR3 is TGTGCCAGCGGAGCTCAGGGGAGCTATGGCTACACCTTC. Translating it yields CASGAQGSYGYTF.

This sequence joins TRBV29-1 and TRBJ2-2; the D gene is possibly TRBD2 (6 bases). The CDR3 runs to 15 residues. Germline CDR1 SQVTM, CDR2 ANQGSEA. Trimming pared 4 bases from V and 5 bases from J, leaving 17 bases between. CDR3 region: CSVARGATGTGELFF. The DNA for the CDR3 is TGCAGCGTTGCCCGCGGGGCTACCGGGACCGGGGAGCTGTTTTTT.

This chain links TRBV7-2 with TRBJ2-2; TRBD1 might be the D (6 bases). This CDR3 is 16 amino acids long. Per the germline V gene, CDR1 is SGHTA and CDR2 is FQGNSA. V shed 2 bases and J shed 0 bases, with 10 bases lying between them. The CDR3 loop reads CASSLRQGSNTGELFF. The CDR3 coding sequence is TGTGCCAGCAGCTTAAGGCAGGGGTCGAACACCGGGGAGCTGTTTTTT. Drawing the rest from reference TRBV7-2 and TRBJ2-2, the complete variable domain is GAGVSQSPSNKVTEKGKDVELRCDPISGHTALYWYRQSLGQGLEFLIYFQGNSAPDKSGLPSDRFSAERTGGSVSTLTIQRTQQEDSAVYLCASSLRQGSNTGELFFGEGSRLTVL.

V usage is TRBV6-6 and J usage is TRBJ1-6; no clear D. This CDR3 has 11 amino acids. V gave up 5 bases and J gave up 12 bases, with 8 bases separating them. Germline-derived CDR1 and CDR2 are MNHNY and SVGAGI (reference sequence). The CDR3 DNA is TGTGCCAGCAGTCTTACTGGACCCCTCCACTTT. This translates into CASSLTGPLHF.

V gene TRBV6-4 combines with J gene TRBJ2-2, with 8 bases that match TRBD1. In germline, CDR1 is MRHNA, CDR2 SNTAGT. There are 14 residues in the CDR3. The junction had 1 base not matched to a gene; V was cut back by 6 bases and J by 1 base. CDR3 DNA: TGTGCCAGCAGAACAGGGGGGAACACCGGGGAGCTGTTTTTT. Translating gives CASRTGGNTGELFF.

The chain employs TRBV7-2 and TRBJ2-5; TRBD2 matches 8 bases. This CDR3 is 16 amino acids long. V was pared by 1 base and J by 4 bases, with 8 bases of the junction left unmatched. Germline V lookup: CDR1 SGHTA, CDR2 FQGNSA. The CDR3: CASSLGPGLERETQYF. Here the CDR3 DNA reads TGTGCCAGCAGCTTAGGTCCGGGACTAGAGAGAGAGACCCAGTACTTC.

The chain uses TRBV28 and TRBJ2-7; D ambiguous. V lost 3 bases, J lost 6 bases, and 3 bases lay in between. CDR1 is MDHEN and CDR2 is SYDVKM in the germline V gene. The CDR3 totals 10 residues. CDR3 amino acids: CASSLGEQYF. DNA of the CDR3: TGTGCCAGCAGTTTGGGCGAGCAGTACTTC. Based on the CDR3 plus reference TRBV28 and TRBJ2-7, the full variable domain is DVKVTQSSRYLVKRTGEKVFLECVQDMDHENMFWYRQDPGLGLRLIYFSYDVKMKEKGDIPEGYSVSREKKERFSLILESASTNQTSMYLCASSLGEQYFGPGTRLTVT.

CDR3 DNA sequence: TGTGCCAGCAGCTCCGGGGCGGCCTATAATTCACCCCTCCACTTT. It translates to CASSSGAAYNSPLHF. This sequence joins TRBV7-9 and TRBJ1-6, with D tentatively TRBD1 (5 bases). Trimming removed 4 bases at V and 2 bases at J, with 9 bases between. CDR1 SEHNR and CDR2 FQNEAQ come from the germline V gene (reference sequence). The length of the CDR3 is 15 residues.

The genes are TRBV2 and TRBJ1-2, with D perhaps TRBD1 (5 bases). The V end lost 9 bases, the J end lost 6 bases, and 17 bases lay between the germline ends. Germline V CDR1 and CDR2: SNHLY, FYNNEI. The CDR3 loop spans 13 amino acids. The chain's CDR3 is CARRGGGSNGYTF. The CDR3 nucleotides are TGTGCCAGACGGGGCGGGGGAAGTAATGGCTACACCTTC. The full variable domain, rest sourced from reference TRBV2 and TRBJ1-2, is EPEVTQTPSHQVTQMGQEVILRCVPISNHLYFYWYRQILGQKVEFLVSFYNNEISEKSEIFDDQFSVERPDGSNFTLKIRSTKLEDSAMYFCARRGGGSNGYTFGSGTRLTVV.

V usage is TRBV7-9 and J usage is TRBJ1-5; D is ambiguous. The germline V gene has CDR1 SEHNR and CDR2 FQNEAQ (reference sequence). CDR3 length: 14 residues. V lost 3 bases and J lost 4, with 10 bases in between. CDR3 protein: CASSFNGENQPQHF. CDR3 DNA sequence: TGTGCCAGCAGCTTCAATGGAGAAAATCAGCCCCAGCATTTT.

This sequence joins TRBV4-1 and TRBJ2-3; possibly TRBD1 for D (6 bases). The CDR3 runs to 15 residues. Trimming removed 2 bases at V and 3 bases at J, with 12 bases between. Germline V gives CDR1 MGHRA, CDR2 YSYEKL. The CDR3 spells CASSQRRQGTDTQYF. The CDR3 coding sequence is TGCGCCAGCAGCCAACGCCGGCAGGGGACAGATACGCAGTATTTT.

The J gene is TRBJ2-7, the V gene TRBV5-6; 12 bases align to TRBD2. Germline V gene sequence: CDR1 SGHDT, CDR2 YYEEEE. The V gene end was trimmed by 4 bases and the J gene end by 3 bases; junction bases not matched to a gene: 2. CDR3 length: 14 amino acids. The CDR3 reads CASSTSGGSYEQYF. CDR3 bases: TGTGCCAGCAGCACTAGCGGGGGGAGCTACGAGCAGTACTTC.

This clone has only a few counts. This chain connects TRBV27 to TRBJ1-6, with 7 bases lining up with TRBD1. Germline V gene lookup returns CDR1 MNHEY and CDR2 SMNVEV (reference sequence). CDR3 length: 14 residues. V shed 7 bases and J 7 bases; nucleotides not matched to a gene: 7. CDR3 amino acids: CASNPTGVNSPLHF. The CDR3 DNA sequence: TGTGCCAGCAACCCCACAGGGGTAAATTCACCCCTCCACTTT.

V and J are TRBV10-3 and TRBJ1-2; the match to TRBD1 covers 9 bases. V lost 8 bases and J lost 5; bases outside the gene matches: 3. CDR3 size: 12 residues. Per germline, CDR1 ENHRY and CDR2 SYGVKD. DNA for the CDR3: TGTGCCATCGAGGACAGGGGTTATGGCTACACCTTC. Its protein product is CAIEDRGYGYTF.

V and J are TRBV28 and TRBJ1-6; no clear D. CDR1 and CDR2 from the germline V gene are MDHEN and SYDVKM. V shed 3 bases and J shed 5 bases, with 11 bases lying between them. This CDR3 contains 15 residues. The chain's CDR3 is CASSFFPPNNSPLHF. The CDR3 DNA sequence: TGTGCCAGCAGTTTTTTCCCCCCCAATAATTCACCCCTCCACTTT.

The chain joins TRBV10-3 to TRBJ1-3; D gene unclear. Germline CDR1 is ENHRY and CDR2 is SYGVKD. This CDR3 region has 18 residues. Trimming shortened V by 0 bases and J by 0 bases, and 15 bases separated the two germline ends. CDR3 loop: CAISESMLGRDSGNTIYF. For the CDR3, the DNA is TGTGCCATCAGTGAGTCGATGTTGGGTAGAGACTCTGGAAACACCATATATTTT.

The chain is built from TRBV5-5 and TRBJ1-1; D gene uncertain. The CDR3 covers 15 residues. CDR1 is SGHKS, CDR2 YYEKEE, per germline (reference sequence). The ends were cut back, 0 bases at V and 7 bases at J, with 16 bases in the middle. CDR3 in amino acids: CASSLAAGRAGEAFF. DNA for the CDR3: TGTGCCAGCAGCTTGGCCGCAGGACGAGCGGGTGAAGCTTTCTTT.

The count of this clone is one. The CDR3 sequence: CASSQRRAALQAARKETQYF. In DNA, the CDR3 is TGTGCCAGCAGCCAAAGAAGGGCGGCTTTACAGGCGGCGAGGAAAGAGACCCAGTACTTC. This chain links TRBV14 with TRBJ2-5; a weak D match, TRBD1 (5 bases). In germline, CDR1 is SGHDN, CDR2 FVKESK. V was clipped by 2 bases and J by 3 bases, with 28 bases between them. The CDR3 extends over 20 amino acids.

This chain joins TRBV5-6 and TRBJ2-2; no clear D. The CDR3 contains 13 residues. Germline V lookup: CDR1 SGHDT, CDR2 YYEEEE. The V end was cut by 4 bases, the J end by 6 bases, with 10 bases between. CDR3 coding DNA: TGTGCCAGCAGCAGTGCGTGGTCCGGGGAGCTGTTTTTT. It encodes CASSSAWSGELFF.

The chain employs TRBV5-1 and TRBJ2-3; TRBD1 agrees at 11 bases. The CDR3 is 15 residues long. V lost 4 bases to trimming and J lost 6 bases; unmatched junction nucleotides: 7. Germline V gives CDR1 SGHRS, CDR2 YFSETQ. In DNA form, the CDR3 reads TGCGCCAGCAGCCCCCGGGACAGGGGGAGGGATACGCAGTATTTT. Amino acid sequence: CASSPRDRGRDTQYF.

The V call is TRBV7-8, the J call TRBJ1-6; 7 bases fit TRBD1. The V gene end was trimmed by 3 bases and the J gene end by 10 bases; junction bases not matched to a gene: 12. This CDR3 contains 16 residues. Germline CDR1 reads SGHVS; CDR2 reads FQNEAQ. Here the CDR3 reads CASSLVTGVQGSPLHF. DNA of the CDR3: TGTGCCAGCAGCTTGGTTACAGGGGTTCAAGGCTCACCCCTCCACTTT.

The chain couples TRBV30 to TRBJ1-4, with a weak D call TRBD1 (6 bases). The CDR3 has 15 amino acids. V dropped 3 bases and J dropped 8 bases, with 19 bases sitting between them. The germline CDR1 and CDR2 sequences are GTSNPN and SVGIG (reference sequence). The CDR3 reads CAWSRGGQKGEKLFF. The CDR3, as DNA: TGTGCCTGGAGCCGAGGGGGGCAAAAGGGGGAAAAACTGTTTTTT.

As DNA, the CDR3 is TGTGCCAGCGCGAACGAGCCGCGGAGTTATGGCTACACCTTC. The encoded protein is CASANEPRSYGYTF. The J gene is TRBJ1-2, the V gene TRBV10-3; no clear D. From germline, CDR1 is ENHRY and CDR2 SYGVKD. Between the trimmed V and J ends, which lost 10 bases and 5 bases, there was a span of 20 bases. CDR3 length: 14 residues.

The V gene is TRBV19, the J gene TRBJ2-1; a possible D gene is TRBD2 (5 bases). The CDR3 has 15 amino acids. CDR1 and CDR2 from the germline V gene are LNHDA and SQIVND (reference sequence). V was pared by 7 bases and J by 0 bases, with 13 bases between. The CDR3 sequence: CASKGLRSSYNEQFF. CDR3 nucleotide sequence: TGTGCCAGTAAAGGACTCAGATCCTCCTACAATGAGCAGTTCTTC. Filled out from reference TRBV19 and TRBJ2-1, the complete variable domain reads DGGITQSPKYLFRKEGQNVTLSCEQNLNHDAMYWYRQDPGQGLRLIYYSQIVNDFQKGDIAEGYSVSREKKESFPLTVTSAQKNPTAFYLCASKGLRSSYNEQFFGPGTRLTVL.

This rearrangement joins TRBV6-1 to TRBJ1-1, with D unresolved. This CDR3 comprises 18 residues. Germline CDR1 is MNHNS and CDR2 is SASEGT. The V end lost 1 base, the J end lost 0 bases, and 18 bases lay between the germline ends. For the CDR3, the DNA is TGTGCCAGCAGTGAAGACGTCCGAGACCTCTTCTTGAACACTGAAGCTTTCTTT. Protein product: CASSEDVRDLFLNTEAFF.

This rearrangement joins TRBV7-2 to TRBJ2-1, with 8 bases matching TRBD1. The length of the CDR3 is 13 residues. Germline lookup yields CDR1 SGHTA and CDR2 FQGNSA. Unmatched junction bases numbered 5, after V lost 5 bases and J lost 8 bases. CDR3 nucleotides: TGTGCCAGCAGCACCCGGACAGGGCATGAGCAGTTCTTC. Residues: CASSTRTGHEQFF.

This chain links TRBV30 with TRBJ1-5; 7 positions match TRBD1. Unmatched junction bases numbered 4, after V lost 2 bases and J lost 3 bases. The CDR3 spans 14 residues. Germline V lookup: CDR1 GTSNPN, CDR2 SVGIG (reference sequence). This chain's CDR3 is CAWSLDRVNQPQHF. CDR3 nucleotide sequence: TGTGCCTGGAGTTTAGACAGGGTCAATCAGCCCCAGCATTTT.

The rearrangement links TRBV4-3 to TRBJ2-1; D ambiguous. The CDR3 has 12 amino acids. Trimming took 6 bases from V and 9 from J, leaving 12 bases between them. CDR1 and CDR2 from the germline V gene are LGHNA and YSLEER. CDR3: CASRHPGSEQFF. The CDR3 bases are TGCGCCAGCAGGCACCCCGGTAGTGAGCAGTTCTTC.